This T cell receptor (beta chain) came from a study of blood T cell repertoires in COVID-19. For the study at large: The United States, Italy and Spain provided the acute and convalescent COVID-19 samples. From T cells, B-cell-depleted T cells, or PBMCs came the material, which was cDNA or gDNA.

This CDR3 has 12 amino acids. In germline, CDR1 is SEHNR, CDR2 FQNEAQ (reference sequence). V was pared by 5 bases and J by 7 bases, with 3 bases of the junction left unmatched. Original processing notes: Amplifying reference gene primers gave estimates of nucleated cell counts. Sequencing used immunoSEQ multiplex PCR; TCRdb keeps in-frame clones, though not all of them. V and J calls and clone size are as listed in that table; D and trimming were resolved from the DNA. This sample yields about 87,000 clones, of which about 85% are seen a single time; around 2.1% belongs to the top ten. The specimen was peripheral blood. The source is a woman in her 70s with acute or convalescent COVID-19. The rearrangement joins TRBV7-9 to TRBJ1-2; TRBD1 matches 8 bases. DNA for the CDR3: TGTGCCAGCAGCGCGACAGGGGTTGGCTACACCTTC. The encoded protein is CASSATGVGYTF.